Described below is a single T cell receptor beta chain sequence and its context. What it recognizes is unknown. The data stem from a study of T cell responses to AZD1222 COVID-19 vaccine. Study as a whole: Samples with a second dose at about 4 or about 12 weeks were pooled together. Study-level points and caveats: None of the repertoires were sampled until the peak T cell response had passed. Spike as a whole was targeted by vaccine-associated CD4 TCRs, dominant at 160-218 and 743-854.

Here immunoSEQ multiplex PCR was the method, and the copy in TCRdb shows in-frame clones only, minus some. The table shows about 130,000 clones, with 70% to 90% occurring only once. The CDR3 consists of 19 residues. J gave up 7 bases and V 5 bases, and 24 bases lay outside the gene matches. Germline CDR1 and CDR2: MNHNY and SVGAGI (reference sequence). Sequencing was performed on peripheral blood, taken on day 0 of AZD1222 vaccination. This receptor was obtained from an adult in good health. The rearrangement uses TRBV6-6 and TRBJ2-7; 9 bases fit TRBD1. The DNA for the CDR3 is TGTGCCAGCAGTCCTGGGAAACAGGGGGCACGGACTACTCTGGGGGAGCAGTACTTC. Amino acid sequence: CASSPGKQGARTTLGEQYF.